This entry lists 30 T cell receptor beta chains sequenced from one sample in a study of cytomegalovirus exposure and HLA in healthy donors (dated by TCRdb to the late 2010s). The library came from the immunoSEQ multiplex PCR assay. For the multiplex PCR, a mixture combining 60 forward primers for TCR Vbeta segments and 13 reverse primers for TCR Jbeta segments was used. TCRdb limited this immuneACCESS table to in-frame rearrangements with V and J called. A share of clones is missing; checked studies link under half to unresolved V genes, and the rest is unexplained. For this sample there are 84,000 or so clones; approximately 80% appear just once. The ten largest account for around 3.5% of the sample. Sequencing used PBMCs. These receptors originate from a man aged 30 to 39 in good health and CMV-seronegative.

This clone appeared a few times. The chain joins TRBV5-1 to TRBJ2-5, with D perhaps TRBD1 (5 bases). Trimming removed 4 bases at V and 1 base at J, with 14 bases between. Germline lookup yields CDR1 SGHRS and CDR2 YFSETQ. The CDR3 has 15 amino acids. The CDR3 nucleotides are TGCGCCAGCAGCCCACAAAGACAGAGCCAAGAGACCCAGTACTTC. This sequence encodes CASSPQRQSQETQYF.

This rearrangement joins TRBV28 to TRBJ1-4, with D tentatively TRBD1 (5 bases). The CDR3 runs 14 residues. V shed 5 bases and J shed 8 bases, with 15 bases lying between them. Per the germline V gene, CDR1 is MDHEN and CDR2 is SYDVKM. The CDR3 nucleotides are TGTGCCAGCAGTAACCGGGGACTTCAAGAAAAACTGTTTTTT. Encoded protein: CASSNRGLQEKLFF.

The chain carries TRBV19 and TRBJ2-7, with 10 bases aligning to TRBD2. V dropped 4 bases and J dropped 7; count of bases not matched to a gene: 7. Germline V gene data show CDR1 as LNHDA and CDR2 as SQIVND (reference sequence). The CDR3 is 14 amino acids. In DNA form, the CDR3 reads TGTGCCAGTAGTACCCCTAGCGGGAGAGATGAGCAGTACTTC. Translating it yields CASSTPSGRDEQYF.

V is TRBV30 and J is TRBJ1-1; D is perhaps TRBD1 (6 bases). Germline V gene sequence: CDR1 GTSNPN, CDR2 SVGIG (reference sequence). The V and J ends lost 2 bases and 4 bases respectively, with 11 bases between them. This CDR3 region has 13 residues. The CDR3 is CAWSTGLGTEAFF. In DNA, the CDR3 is TGTGCCTGGAGTACAGGGCTGGGCACTGAAGCTTTCTTT. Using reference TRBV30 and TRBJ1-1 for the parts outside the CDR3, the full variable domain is SQTIHQWPATLVQPVGSPLSLECTVEGTSNPNLYWYRQAAGRGLQLLFYSVGIGQISSEVPQNLSASRPQDRQFILSSKKLLLSDSGFYLCAWSTGLGTEAFFGQGTRLTVV.

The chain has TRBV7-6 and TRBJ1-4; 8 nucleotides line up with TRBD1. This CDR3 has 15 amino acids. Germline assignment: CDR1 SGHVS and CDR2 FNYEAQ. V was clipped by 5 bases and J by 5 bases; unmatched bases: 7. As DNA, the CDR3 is TGTGCCAGCAGCCGCCGGACAGGGAACAATGAAAAACTGTTTTTT. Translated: CASSRRTGNNEKLFF.

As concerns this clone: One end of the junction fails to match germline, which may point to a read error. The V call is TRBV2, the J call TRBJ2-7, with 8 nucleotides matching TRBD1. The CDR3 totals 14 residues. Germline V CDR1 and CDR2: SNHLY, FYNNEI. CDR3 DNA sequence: TGTGCCAGCAGGGAAGACAGGGGAACTTACGAGCAGTACTTC. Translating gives CASREDRGTYEQYF.

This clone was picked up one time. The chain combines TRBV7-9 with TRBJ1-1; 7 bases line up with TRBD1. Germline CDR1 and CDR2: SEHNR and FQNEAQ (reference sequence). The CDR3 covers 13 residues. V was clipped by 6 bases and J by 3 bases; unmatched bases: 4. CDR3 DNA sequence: TGTGCCAGCAGAACTACAGGGGACACTGAAGCTTTCTTT. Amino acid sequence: CASRTTGDTEAFF.

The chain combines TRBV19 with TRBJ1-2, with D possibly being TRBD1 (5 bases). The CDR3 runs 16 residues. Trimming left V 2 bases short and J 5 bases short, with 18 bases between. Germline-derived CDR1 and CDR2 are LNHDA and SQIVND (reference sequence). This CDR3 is CASSISGAVPVYGYTF. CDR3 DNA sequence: TGTGCCAGTAGTATAAGTGGGGCAGTTCCTGTTTATGGCTACACCTTC.

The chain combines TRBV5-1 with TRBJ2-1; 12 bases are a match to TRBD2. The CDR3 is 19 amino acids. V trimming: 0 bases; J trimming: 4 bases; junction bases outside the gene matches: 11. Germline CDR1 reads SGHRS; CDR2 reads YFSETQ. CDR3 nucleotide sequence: TGCGCCAGCAGCTTGGGCGACAGGGGGCTAGCGGGAGGGTACAATGAGCAGTTCTTC. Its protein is CASSLGDRGLAGGYNEQFF.

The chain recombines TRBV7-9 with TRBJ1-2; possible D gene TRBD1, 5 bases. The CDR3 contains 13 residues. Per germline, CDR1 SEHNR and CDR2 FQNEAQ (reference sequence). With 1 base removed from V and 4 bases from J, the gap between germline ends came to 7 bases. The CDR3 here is CASSLEDTYGYTF. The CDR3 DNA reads TGTGCCAGCAGCTTAGAGGACACCTATGGCTACACCTTC. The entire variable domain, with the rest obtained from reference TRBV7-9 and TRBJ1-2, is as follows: DTGVSQNPRHKITKRGQNVTFRCDPISEHNRLYWYRQTLGQGPEFLTYFQNEAQLEKSRLLSDRFSAERPKGSFSTLEIQRTEQGDSAMYLCASSLEDTYGYTFGSGTRLTVV.

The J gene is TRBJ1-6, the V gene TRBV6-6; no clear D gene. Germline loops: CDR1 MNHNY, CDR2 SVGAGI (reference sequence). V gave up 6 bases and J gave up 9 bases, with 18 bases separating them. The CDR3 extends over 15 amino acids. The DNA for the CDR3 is TGTGCCAGCAGCCCTGAACGGGTTATAGCTTCACCCCTCCACTTT. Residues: CASSPERVIASPLHF.

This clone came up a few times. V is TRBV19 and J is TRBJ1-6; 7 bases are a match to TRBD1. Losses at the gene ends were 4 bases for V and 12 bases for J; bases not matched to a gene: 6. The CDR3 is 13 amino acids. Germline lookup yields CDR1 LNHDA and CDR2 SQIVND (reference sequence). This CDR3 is CASSTPQGLPLHF. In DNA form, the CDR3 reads TGTGCCAGTAGTACTCCACAGGGGCTACCCCTCCACTTT. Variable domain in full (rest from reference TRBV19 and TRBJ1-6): DGGITQSPKYLFRKEGQNVTLSCEQNLNHDAMYWYRQDPGQGLRLIYYSQIVNDFQKGDIAEGYSVSREKKESFPLTVTSAQKNPTAFYLCASSTPQGLPLHFGNGTRLTVT.

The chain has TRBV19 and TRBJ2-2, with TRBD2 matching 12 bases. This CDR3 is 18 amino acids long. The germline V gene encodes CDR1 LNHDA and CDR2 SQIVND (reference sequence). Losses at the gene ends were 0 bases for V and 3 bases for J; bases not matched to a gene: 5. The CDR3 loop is CASSIDPLAGGHTGELFF. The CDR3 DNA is TGTGCCAGTAGTATAGATCCACTAGCGGGAGGTCACACCGGGGAGCTGTTTTTT.

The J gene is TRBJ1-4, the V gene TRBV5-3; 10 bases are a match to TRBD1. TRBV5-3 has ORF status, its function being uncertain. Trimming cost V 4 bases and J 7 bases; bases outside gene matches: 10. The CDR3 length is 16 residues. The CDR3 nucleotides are TGTGCCAGAAGCACGACAAGGGACAGGGGTAGTGAAAAACTGTTTTTT. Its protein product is CARSTTRDRGSEKLFF.

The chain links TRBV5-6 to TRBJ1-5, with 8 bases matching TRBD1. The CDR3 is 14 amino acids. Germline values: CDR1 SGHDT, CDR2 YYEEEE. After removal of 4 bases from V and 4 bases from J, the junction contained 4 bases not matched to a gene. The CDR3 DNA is TGTGCCAGCAGCGAATGGACAGGGAATCAGCCCCAGCATTTT. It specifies CASSEWTGNQPQHF.

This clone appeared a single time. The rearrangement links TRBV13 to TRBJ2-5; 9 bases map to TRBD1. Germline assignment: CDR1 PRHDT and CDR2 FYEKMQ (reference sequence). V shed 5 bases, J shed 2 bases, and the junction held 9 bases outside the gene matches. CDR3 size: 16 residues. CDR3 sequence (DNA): TGTGCCAGCAGCAACTTCCTGGACAGGGGACAAGAGACCCAGTACTTC. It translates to CASSNFLDRGQETQYF.

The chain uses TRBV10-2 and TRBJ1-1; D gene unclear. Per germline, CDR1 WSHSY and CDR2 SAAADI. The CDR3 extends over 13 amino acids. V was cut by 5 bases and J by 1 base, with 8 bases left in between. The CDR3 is CASSYTRNTEAFF. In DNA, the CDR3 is TGCGCCAGCAGTTACACAAGGAACACTGAAGCTTTCTTT.

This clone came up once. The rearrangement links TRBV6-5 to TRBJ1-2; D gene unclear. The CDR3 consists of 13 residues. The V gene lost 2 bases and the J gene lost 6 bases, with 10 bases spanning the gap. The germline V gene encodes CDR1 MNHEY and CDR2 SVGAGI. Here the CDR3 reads CASSYEGWDGYTF. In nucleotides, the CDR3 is TGTGCCAGCAGTTACGAGGGCTGGGATGGCTACACCTTC.

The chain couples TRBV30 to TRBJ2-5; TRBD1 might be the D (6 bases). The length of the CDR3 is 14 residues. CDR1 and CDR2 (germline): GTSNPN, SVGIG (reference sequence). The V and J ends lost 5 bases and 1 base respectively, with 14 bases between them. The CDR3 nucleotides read TGTGCCTGGGACCGGGGCAGGGGCCAAGAGACCCAGTACTTC. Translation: CAWDRGRGQETQYF. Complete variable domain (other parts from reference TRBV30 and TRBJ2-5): SQTIHQWPATLVQPVGSPLSLECTVEGTSNPNLYWYRQAAGRGLQLLFYSVGIGQISSEVPQNLSASRPQDRQFILSSKKLLLSDSGFYLCAWDRGRGQETQYFGPGTRLLVL.

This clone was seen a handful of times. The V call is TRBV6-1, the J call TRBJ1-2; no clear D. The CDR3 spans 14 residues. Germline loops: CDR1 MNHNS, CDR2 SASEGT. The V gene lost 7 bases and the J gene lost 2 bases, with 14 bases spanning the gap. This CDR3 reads CASTPGGSNYGYTF. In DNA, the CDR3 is TGTGCCAGCACCCCAGGAGGAAGCAACTATGGCTACACCTTC.

CDR3 coding DNA: TGTGCCACCACCGGACAAAATAATTCACCCCTCCACTTT. Its protein is CATTGQNNSPLHF. J is TRBJ1-6 and V is TRBV10-3; perhaps TRBD1 as D (5 bases). This CDR3 is 13 amino acids long. Germline V lookup: CDR1 ENHRY, CDR2 SYGVKD. V was clipped by 10 bases and J by 5 bases, with 12 bases between them.

The CDR3 DNA is TGTGCCAGCTCTAGGGGTTCCATCTCCTACGAGCAGTACTTC. It yields the protein CASSRGSISYEQYF. The chain is built from TRBV7-8 and TRBJ2-7; TRBD1 is a possible D gene (5 bases). The CDR3 is made up of 14 amino acids. The ends were cut back, 8 bases at V and 0 bases at J, with 14 bases in the middle. Germline values: CDR1 SGHVS, CDR2 FQNEAQ.

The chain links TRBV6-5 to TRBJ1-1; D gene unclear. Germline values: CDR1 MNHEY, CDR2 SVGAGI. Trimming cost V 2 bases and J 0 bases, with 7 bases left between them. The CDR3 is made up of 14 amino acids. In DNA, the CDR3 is TGTGCCAGCAGTTACACACCGATGAACACTGAAGCTTTCTTT. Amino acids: CASSYTPMNTEAFF.

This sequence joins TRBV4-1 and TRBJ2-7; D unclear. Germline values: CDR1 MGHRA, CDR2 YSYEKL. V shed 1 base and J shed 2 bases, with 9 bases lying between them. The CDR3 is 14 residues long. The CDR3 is CASSQVQDTYEQYF. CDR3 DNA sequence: TGCGCCAGCAGCCAAGTTCAGGATACCTACGAGCAGTACTTC.

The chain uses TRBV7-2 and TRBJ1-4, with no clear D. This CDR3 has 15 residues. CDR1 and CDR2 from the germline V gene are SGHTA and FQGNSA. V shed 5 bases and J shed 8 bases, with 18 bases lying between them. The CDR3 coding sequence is TGTGCCAGCAGCCGAGGACTCCAGCTCGTCGAAAAACTGTTTTTT. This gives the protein CASSRGLQLVEKLFF.

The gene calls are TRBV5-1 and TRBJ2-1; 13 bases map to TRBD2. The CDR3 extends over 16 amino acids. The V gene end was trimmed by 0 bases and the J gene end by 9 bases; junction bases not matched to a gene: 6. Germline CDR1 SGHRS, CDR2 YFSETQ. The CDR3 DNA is TGCGCCAGCAGCTTGGGGACTAGCGGGAGTCATAGTGAGCAGTTCTTC. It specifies CASSLGTSGSHSEQFF.

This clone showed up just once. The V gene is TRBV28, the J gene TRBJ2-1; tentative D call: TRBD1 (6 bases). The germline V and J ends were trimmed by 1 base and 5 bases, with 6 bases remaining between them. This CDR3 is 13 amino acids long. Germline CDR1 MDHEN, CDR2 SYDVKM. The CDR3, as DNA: TGTGCCAGCAGTTTATCAGGGGACAATGAGCAGTTCTTC. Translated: CASSLSGDNEQFF.

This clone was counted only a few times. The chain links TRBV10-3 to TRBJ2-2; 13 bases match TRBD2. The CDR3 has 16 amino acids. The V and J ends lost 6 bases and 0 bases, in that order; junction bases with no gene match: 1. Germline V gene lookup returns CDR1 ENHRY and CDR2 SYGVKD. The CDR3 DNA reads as TGTGCCATCAGGGGGACTAGCGGGACGAACACCGGGGAGCTGTTTTTT. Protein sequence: CAIRGTSGTNTGELFF.

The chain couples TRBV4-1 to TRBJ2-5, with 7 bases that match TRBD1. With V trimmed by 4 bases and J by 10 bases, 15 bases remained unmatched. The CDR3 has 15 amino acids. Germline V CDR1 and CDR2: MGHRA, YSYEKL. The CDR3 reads CASSRTDREKRHQYF. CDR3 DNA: TGCGCCAGCAGCCGAACCGACAGGGAAAAGAGACACCAGTACTTC.

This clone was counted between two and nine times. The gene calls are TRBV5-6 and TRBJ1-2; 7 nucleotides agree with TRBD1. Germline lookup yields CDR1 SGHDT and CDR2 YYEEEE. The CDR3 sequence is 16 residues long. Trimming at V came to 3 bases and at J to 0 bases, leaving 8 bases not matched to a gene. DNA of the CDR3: TGTGCCAGCAGCTCTTTAAGGGACAGTACTAACTATGGCTACACCTTC. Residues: CASSSLRDSTNYGYTF.